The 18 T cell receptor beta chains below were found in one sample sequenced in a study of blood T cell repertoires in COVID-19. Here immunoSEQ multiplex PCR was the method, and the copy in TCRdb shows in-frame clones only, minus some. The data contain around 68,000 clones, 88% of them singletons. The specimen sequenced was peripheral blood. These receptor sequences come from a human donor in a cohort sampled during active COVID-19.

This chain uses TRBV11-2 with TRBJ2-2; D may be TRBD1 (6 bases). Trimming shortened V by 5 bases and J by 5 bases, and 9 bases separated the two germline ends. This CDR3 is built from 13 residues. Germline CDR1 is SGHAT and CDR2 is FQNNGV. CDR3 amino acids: CASSARGTGELFF. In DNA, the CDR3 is TGTGCCAGCAGCGCTAGGGGGACCGGGGAGCTGTTTTTT.

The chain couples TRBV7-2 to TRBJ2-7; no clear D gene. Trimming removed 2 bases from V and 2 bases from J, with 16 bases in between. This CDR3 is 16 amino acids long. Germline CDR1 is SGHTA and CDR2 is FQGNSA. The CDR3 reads CASSLIGLNTPYEQYF. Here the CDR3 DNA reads TGTGCCAGCAGCTTAATTGGCCTTAACACCCCCTACGAGCAGTACTTC.

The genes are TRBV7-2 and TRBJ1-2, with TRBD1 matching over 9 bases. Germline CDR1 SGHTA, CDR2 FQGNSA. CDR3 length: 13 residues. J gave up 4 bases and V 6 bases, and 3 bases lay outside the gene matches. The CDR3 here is CASSRGQGYGYTF. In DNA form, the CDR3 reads TGTGCCAGCAGTCGGGGACAGGGCTATGGCTACACCTTC.

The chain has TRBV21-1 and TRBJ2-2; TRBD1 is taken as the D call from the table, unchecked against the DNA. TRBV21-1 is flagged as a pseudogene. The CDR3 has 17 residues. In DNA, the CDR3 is TGTGCCAGCAGCAAAAAGAAACAGGGGGCGAACACCGGGGAGCTGTTTTTT. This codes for CASSKKKQGANTGELFF.

The CDR3 bases are TGTGCCAGCAGTGACCGCCGCCCCCCTCGACTAGCGGGCAACACCGGGGAGCTGTTTTTT. Translating it yields CASSDRRPPRLAGNTGELFF. The gene calls are TRBV6-4 and TRBJ2-2; 10 bases line up with TRBD2. From germline, CDR1 is MRHNA and CDR2 SNTAGT. V lost 2 bases, J lost 2 bases, and 14 bases stayed unmatched. This CDR3 has 20 amino acids.

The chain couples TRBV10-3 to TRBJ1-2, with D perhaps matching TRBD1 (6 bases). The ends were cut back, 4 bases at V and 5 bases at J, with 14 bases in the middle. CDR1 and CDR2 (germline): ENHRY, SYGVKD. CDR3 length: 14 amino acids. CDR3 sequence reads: CAISASRGEYGYTF. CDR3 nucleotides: TGTGCCATCAGTGCGAGCAGGGGTGAATATGGCTACACCTTC.

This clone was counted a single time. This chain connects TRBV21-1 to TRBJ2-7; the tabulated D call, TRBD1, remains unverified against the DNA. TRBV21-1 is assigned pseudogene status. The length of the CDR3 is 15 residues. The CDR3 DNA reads TGTGCCAGCAGCAACGGGACAGGGACTACCTACGAGCAGTACTTC. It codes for CASSNGTGTTYEQYF.

The CDR3 DNA follows: TGTGCCAGAAGCTTCTACAGGGATCATGGCTACACCTTC. Protein product: CARSFYRDHGYTF. V gene TRBV7-5 combines with J gene TRBJ1-2; TRBD1 was called by the table and not checked on the DNA. TRBV7-5 is labeled a pseudogene. The CDR3 extends over 13 amino acids.

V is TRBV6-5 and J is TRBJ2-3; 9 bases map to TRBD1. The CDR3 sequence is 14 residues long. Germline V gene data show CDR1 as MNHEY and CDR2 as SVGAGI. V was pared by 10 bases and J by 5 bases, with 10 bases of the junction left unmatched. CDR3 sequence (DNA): TGTGCCACCTCGGACAGGGGTTTGGGAGATACGCAGTATTTT. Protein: CATSDRGLGDTQYF.

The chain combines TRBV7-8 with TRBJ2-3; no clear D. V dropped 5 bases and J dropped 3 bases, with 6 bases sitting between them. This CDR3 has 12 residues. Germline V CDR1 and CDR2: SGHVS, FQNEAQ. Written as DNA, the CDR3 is TGTGCCAGCAGCAAATCTACAGATACGCAGTATTTT. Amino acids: CASSKSTDTQYF. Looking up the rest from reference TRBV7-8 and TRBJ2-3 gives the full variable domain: GAGVSQSPRYKVAKRGQDVALRCDPISGHVSLFWYQQALGQGPEFLTYFQNEAQLDKSGLPSDRFFAERPEGSVSTLKIQRTQQEDSAVYLCASSKSTDTQYFGPGTRLTVL.

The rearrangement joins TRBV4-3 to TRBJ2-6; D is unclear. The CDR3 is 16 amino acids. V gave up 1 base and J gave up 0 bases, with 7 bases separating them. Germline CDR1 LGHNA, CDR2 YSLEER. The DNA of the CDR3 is TGCGCCAGCAGCCAAGGTTTCGGCTCTGGGGCCAACGTCCTGACTTTC. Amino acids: CASSQGFGSGANVLTF.

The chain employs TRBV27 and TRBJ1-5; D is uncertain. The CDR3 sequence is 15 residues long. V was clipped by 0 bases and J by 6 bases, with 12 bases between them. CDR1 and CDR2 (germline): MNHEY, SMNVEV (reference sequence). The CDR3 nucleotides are TGTGCCAGCAGTTTATCGATAGGCGCAGGTCAGCCCCAGCATTTT. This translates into CASSLSIGAGQPQHF.

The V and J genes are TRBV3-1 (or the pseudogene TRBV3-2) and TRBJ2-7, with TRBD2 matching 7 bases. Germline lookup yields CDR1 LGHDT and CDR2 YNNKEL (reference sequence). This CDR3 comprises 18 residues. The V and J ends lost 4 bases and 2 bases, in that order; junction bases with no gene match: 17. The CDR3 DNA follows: TGTGCCAGCAGCCGAAGACCCCTACCGGGGGGTCCCACCTACGAGCAGTACTTC. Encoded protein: CASSRRPLPGGPTYEQYF.

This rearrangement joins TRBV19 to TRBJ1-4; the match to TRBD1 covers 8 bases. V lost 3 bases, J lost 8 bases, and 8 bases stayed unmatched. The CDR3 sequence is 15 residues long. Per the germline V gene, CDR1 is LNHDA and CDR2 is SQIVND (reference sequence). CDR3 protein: CASSIQHGDREKLFF. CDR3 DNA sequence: TGTGCCAGTAGTATCCAACATGGGGACAGGGAAAAACTGTTTTTT.

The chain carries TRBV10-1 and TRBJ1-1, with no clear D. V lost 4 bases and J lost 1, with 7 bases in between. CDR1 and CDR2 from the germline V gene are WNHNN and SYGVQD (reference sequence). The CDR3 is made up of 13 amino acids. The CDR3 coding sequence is TGCGCCAGCAGTGTATCCGGGAACACTGAAGCTTTCTTT. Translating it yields CASSVSGNTEAFF.

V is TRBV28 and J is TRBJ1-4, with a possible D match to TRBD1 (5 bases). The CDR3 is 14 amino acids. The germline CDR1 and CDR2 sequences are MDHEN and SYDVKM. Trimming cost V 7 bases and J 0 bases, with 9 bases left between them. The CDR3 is CASISGATNEKLFF. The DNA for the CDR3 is TGTGCCAGCATTTCGGGGGCAACTAATGAAAAACTGTTTTTT. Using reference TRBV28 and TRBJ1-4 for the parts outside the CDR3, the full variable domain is DVKVTQSSRYLVKRTGEKVFLECVQDMDHENMFWYRQDPGLGLRLIYFSYDVKMKEKGDIPEGYSVSREKKERFSLILESASTNQTSMYLCASISGATNEKLFFGSGTQLSVL.

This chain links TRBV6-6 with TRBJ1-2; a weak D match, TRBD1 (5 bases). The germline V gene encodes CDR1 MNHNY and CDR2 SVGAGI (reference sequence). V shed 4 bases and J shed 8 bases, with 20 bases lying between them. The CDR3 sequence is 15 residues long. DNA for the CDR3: TGTGCCAGCAGTTCGCCCGGGCGGCAGGGCGCCGGCTACACCTTC. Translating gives CASSSPGRQGAGYTF.

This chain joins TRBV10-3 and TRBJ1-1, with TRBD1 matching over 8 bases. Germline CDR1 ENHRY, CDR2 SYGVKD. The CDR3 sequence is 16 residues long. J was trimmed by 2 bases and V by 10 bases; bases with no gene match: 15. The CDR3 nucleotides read TGTGCCACCACGCAGACAGGGGTGCCATTTAACACTGAAGCTTTCTTT. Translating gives CATTQTGVPFNTEAFF.